This T cell receptor (beta chain) came from a study of T-cell reconstitution after alpha-beta-depleted transplantation in children. Note on this clonotype: The antigen remains unidentified.

Whole-study results and caveats: From surviving recipient T cells and thymic progenitors came the high day-60 TCRbeta diversity observed in some patients. T cells produced anew were the main source of T-cell counts and diversity one year after transplant. Alpha-beta T cells about two months after transplant reportedly derived from several hundred expanded graft clones.

Unique molecular identifiers were incorporated into the prepared TCRbeta library. Each CDR3 protein gets one entry after TCRdb re-called the PCR reads with MiXCR. Of a few hundred thousand distinct CDR3 sequences listed, approximately 30% were seen once; the top ten hold about a third. Germline assignment: CDR1 SQVTM and CDR2 ANQGSEA. This CDR3 is 15 amino acids long. J gave up 5 bases and V 4 bases, and 3 bases lay outside the gene matches. The chain employs TRBV29-1 and TRBJ2-2; 14 nucleotides line up with TRBD2. This sequence was found in a boy in the first two years of life with Wiskott-Aldrich syndrome, due to receive a stem cell transplant. The specimen comprised PBMCs, sampled before TCRalphabeta/CD19-depleted stem cell transplant. This chain's CDR3 is CSVVGLAGETGELFF. The CDR3 bases are TGCAGCGTTGTGGGACTAGCGGGAGAAACCGGGGAGCTGTTTTTT.